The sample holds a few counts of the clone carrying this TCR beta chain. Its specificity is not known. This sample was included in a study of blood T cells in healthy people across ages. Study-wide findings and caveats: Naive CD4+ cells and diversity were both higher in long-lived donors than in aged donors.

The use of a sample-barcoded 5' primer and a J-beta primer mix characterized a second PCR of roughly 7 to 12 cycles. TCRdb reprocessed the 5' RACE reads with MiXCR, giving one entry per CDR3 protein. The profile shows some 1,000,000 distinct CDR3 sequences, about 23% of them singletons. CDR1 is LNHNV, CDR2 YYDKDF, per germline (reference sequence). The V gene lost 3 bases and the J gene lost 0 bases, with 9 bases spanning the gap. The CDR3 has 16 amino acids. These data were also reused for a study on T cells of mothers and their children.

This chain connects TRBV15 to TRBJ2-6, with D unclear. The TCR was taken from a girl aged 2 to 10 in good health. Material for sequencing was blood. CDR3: CATSSLVHSGANVLTF. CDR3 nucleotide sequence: TGTGCCACCAGCAGCTTGGTACACTCTGGGGCCAACGTCCTGACTTTC.